This T cell receptor beta chain was documented in a study of blood T cell repertoires in COVID-19. Study-level background: The study drew acute and convalescent COVID-19 samples from the United States, Italy and Spain. In each case, the material was cDNA or gDNA derived from T cells, B-cell-depleted T cells, or PBMCs.

Germline CDR1 is MNHEY and CDR2 is SVGAGI. This CDR3 has 13 residues. Deletions cut 2 bases from V and 8 bases from J, with 12 bases between. How the authors handled the data: By means of reference gene primer amplification, nucleated cell counts were estimated. Repertoires were generated with immunoSEQ multiplex PCR, while TCRdb's copy carries only in-frame clones and drops some. Clone size and V and J calls were adopted from that table, with D and trimming inferred from the DNA. The table has approximately 200,000 clones, approximately 80% seen once. Material for sequencing was peripheral blood. The chain links TRBV6-5 to TRBJ1-2; D is undetermined. This TCR was sampled from a woman aged 50 to 60 with acute or convalescent COVID-19. The CDR3 DNA reads TGTGCCAGCAGTTACGCGCCCGCGGAAGGCTACACCTTC. Translated: CASSYAPAEGYTF.